The T cell receptor beta chain under discussion was sequenced for a study of blood T cells in healthy people across ages. Alongside a J-beta primer mix, a sample-barcoded 5' primer served in a second PCR lasting 7 to 11 cycles. Each CDR3 protein gets one entry after TCRdb re-called the 5' RACE reads with MiXCR. The repertoire holds some 1,000,000 distinct CDR3 sequences, almost 25% seen once, with less than 0.75% in the top ten. Study-wide points: PBMCs went unsorted, and a conclusive naive versus antigen-experienced comparison was therefore prevented. Aged donors had fewer naive CD4+ cells and lower diversity than long-lived donors.

Germline CDR1 reads SEHNR; CDR2 reads FQNEAQ (reference sequence). With 11 bases clipped from V and 1 base from J, the junction kept 9 bases outside the gene matches. This CDR3 is 14 amino acids long. Concerning this clonotype: What it recognizes is unknown.

These data also featured in a second study, about T cells of mothers and their children. That work adds: The study obtained over 8.5 million TCR beta CDR3 reads per mother and 3 million to 3.5 million per child. Whether related or unrelated, pairs show similar shaping of TCR recombination output by thymic selection.

The sequenced sample consisted of blood. This clonotype was sampled from a girl aged 2-15 years in good health. V and J are TRBV7-9 and TRBJ2-5; 8 bases align to TRBD1. The CDR3 is CASKTTGGQETQYF. CDR3 in DNA: TGTGCCTCCAAGACTACAGGGGGCCAAGAGACCCAGTACTTC.